This TCR beta chain was observed in a study of control samples from healthy donors and cancer patients (dated by TCRdb to the early 2020s). A word on this clone: The antigen this receptor binds is unknown. No quality values exist for individual bases; no much larger clone is one base distant.

Libraries were built with the immunoSEQ multiplex PCR assay. Sourced from immuneACCESS, this table was stored by TCRdb with only in-frame sequences that have V and J called. A share of the clones is absent; for the studies checked, an unresolved V gene accounts for under half, and the remainder has no known explanation. The sample contains fewer than 110,000 clones, approximately 90% of them found a single time. The top ten constitute 7.8% of the sample. Input material: blood. The clonotype originates from a man under 40 in good health.

The DNA is TGTGCCAGCAGTTTACTGGATACAGACACCATATATTTT. Translated, this gives CASSLLDTDTIYF. The chain couples TRBV12-3 or TRBV12-4 to TRBJ1-3, with an unclear D gene assignment. Its CDR3 holds 13 amino acids, cysteine through phenylalanine. The entry retains the CDR3 DNA only, 39 bases that are in frame from base 1. Relative to germline, V is 2 bases shorter and J is 8 bases shorter, with 10 bases between their ends.